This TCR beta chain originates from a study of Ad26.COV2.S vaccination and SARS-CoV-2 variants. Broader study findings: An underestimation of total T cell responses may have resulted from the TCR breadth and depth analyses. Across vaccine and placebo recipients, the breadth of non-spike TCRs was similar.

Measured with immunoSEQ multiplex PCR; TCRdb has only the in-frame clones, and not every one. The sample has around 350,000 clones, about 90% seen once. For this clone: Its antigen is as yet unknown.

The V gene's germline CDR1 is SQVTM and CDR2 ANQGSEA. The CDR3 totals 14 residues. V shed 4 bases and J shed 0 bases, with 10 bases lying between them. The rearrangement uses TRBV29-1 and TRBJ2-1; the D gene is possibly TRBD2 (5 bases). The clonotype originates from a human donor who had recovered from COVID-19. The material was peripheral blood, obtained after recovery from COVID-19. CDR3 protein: CSVAGMSSYNEQFF. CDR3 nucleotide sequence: TGCAGCGTTGCCGGGATGAGCTCCTACAATGAGCAGTTCTTC.